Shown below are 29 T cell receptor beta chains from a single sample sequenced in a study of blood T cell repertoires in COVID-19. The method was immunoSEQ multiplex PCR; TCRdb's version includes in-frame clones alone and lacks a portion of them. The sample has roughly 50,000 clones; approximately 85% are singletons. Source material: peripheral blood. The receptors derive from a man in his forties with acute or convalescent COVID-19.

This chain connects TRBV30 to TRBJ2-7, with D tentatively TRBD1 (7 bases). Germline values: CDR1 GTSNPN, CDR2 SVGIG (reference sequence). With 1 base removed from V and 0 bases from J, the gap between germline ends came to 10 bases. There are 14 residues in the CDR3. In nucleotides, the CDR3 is TGTGCCTGGAGTGCAGGGGGGAGCTCCTACGAGCAGTACTTC. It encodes CAWSAGGSSYEQYF.

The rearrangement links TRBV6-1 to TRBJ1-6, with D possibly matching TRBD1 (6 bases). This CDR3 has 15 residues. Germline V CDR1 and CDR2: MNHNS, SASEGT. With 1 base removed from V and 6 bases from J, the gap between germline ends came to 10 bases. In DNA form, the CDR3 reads TGTGCCAGCAGTGAAGTAGTAGGGGGTAATTCACCCCTCCACTTT. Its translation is CASSEVVGGNSPLHF.

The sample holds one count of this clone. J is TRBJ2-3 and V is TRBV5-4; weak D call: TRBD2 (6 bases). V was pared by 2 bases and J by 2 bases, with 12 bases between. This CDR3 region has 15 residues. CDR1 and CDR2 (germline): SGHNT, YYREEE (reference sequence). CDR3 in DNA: TGTGCCAGCAGCTTCGATGCGGGGATCACAGATACGCAGTATTTT. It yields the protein CASSFDAGITDTQYF.

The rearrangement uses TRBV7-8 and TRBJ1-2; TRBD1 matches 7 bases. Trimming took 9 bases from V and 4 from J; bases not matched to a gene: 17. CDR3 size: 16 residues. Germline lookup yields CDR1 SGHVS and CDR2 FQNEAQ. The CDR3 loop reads CASNPRTGQPSYGYTF. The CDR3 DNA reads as TGTGCCAGTAACCCACGGACAGGTCAACCGAGCTATGGCTACACCTTC.

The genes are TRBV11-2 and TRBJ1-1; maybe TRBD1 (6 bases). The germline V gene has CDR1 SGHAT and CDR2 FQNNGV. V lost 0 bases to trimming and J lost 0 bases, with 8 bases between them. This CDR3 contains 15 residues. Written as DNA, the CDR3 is TGTGCCAGCAGCTTAGAAGGGGGTTTGAACACTGAAGCTTTCTTT. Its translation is CASSLEGGLNTEAFF.

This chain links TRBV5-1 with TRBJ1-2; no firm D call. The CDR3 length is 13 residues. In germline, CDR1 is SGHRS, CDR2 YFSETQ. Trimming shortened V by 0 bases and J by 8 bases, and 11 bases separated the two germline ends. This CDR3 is CASSLAWESGYTF. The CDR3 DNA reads TGCGCCAGCAGCTTGGCCTGGGAGAGCGGCTACACCTTC.

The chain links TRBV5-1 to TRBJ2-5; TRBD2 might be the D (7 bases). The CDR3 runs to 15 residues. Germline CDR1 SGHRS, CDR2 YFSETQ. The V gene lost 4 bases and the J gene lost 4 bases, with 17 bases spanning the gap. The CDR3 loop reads CASSPVGGALETQYF. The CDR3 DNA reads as TGCGCCAGCAGCCCTGTTGGGGGGGCCCTAGAGACCCAGTACTTC.

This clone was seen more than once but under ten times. The DNA for the CDR3 is TGCGCCAGCAGCTTCGAGGGTTTGGACACTGAAGCTTTCTTT. Residues: CASSFEGLDTEAFF. This sequence joins TRBV5-1 and TRBJ1-1; D gene ambiguous. Germline V gives CDR1 SGHRS, CDR2 YFSETQ. Between the trimmed V and J ends, which lost 2 bases and 3 bases, there was a span of 11 bases. The CDR3 is made up of 14 amino acids.

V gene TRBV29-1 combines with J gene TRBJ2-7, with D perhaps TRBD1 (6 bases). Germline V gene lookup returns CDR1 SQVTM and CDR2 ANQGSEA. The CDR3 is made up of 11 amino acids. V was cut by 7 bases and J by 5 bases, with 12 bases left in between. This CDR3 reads CSAAGVNEQYF. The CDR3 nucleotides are TGCAGCGCGGCAGGGGTAAACGAGCAGTACTTC.

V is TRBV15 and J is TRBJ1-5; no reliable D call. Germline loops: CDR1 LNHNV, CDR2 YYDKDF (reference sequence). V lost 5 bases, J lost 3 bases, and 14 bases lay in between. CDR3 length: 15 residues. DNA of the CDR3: TGTGCCACCAGCGGCCAGCGTGGCCCCAATCAGCCCCAGCATTTT. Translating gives CATSGQRGPNQPQHF.

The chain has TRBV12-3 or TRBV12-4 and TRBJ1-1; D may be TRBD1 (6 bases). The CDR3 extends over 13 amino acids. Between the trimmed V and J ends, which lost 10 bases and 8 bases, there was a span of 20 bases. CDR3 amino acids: CAITPGTIGEAFF. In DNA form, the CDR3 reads TGTGCCATCACGCCCGGGACAATAGGAGAAGCTTTCTTT.

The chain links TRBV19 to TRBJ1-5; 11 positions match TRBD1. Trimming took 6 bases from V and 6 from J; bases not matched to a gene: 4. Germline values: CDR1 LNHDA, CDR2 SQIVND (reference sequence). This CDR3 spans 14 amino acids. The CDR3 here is CASRDRGQGQPQHF. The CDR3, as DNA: TGTGCCAGTAGGGACAGGGGGCAAGGTCAGCCCCAGCATTTT.

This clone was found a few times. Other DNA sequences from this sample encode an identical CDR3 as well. CDR3 in amino acids: CASSPGQGGYGYTF. Here the CDR3 DNA reads TGTGCCAGTAGCCCCGGACAGGGCGGCTATGGCTACACCTTC. V gene TRBV19 combines with J gene TRBJ1-2; TRBD1 agrees at 8 bases. Germline V gene data show CDR1 as LNHDA and CDR2 as SQIVND (reference sequence). This CDR3 contains 14 residues. The junction had 7 bases not matched to a gene; V was cut back by 6 bases and J by 4 bases.

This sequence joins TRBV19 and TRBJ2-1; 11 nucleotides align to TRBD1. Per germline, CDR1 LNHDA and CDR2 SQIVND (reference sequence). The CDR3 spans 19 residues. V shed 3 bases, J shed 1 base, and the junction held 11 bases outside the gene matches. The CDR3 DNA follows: TGTGCCAGTAGTATGAAAGGACAGGGGGCGATCATTTCCTACAATGAGCAGTTCTTC. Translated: CASSMKGQGAIISYNEQFF.

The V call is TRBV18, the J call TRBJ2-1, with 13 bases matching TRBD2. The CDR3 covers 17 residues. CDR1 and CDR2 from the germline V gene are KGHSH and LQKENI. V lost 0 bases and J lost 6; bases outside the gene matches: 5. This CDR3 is CASSPPAGTSGANEQFF. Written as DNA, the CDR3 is TGTGCCAGCTCACCACCGGCCGGGACTAGCGGGGCCAATGAGCAGTTCTTC.

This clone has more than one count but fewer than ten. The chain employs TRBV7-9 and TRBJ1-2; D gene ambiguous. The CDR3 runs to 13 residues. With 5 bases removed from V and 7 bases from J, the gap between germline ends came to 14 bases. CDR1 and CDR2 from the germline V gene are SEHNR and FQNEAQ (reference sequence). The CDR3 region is CASSPPGSVGYTF. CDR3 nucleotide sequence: TGTGCCAGCAGCCCCCCCGGGAGTGTTGGCTACACCTTC.

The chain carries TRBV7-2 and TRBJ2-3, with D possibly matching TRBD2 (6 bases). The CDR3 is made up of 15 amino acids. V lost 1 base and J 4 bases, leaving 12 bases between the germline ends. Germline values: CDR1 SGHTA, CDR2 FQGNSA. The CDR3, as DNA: TGTGCCAGCAGCTTAGGCCTAGCGAGCGCAGATACGCAGTATTTT. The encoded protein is CASSLGLASADTQYF.

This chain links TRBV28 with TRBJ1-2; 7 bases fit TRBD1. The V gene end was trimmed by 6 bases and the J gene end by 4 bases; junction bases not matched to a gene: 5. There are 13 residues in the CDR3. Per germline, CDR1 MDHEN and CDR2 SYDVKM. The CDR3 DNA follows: TGTGCCAGCAGACTCGACAGGGCCTATGGCTACACCTTC. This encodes CASRLDRAYGYTF.

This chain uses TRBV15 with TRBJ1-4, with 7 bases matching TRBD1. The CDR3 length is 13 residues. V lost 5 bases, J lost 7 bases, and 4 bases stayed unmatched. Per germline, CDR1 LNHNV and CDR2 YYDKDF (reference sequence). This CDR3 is CATSGGQAEKLFF. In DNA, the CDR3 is TGTGCCACCAGCGGAGGACAGGCTGAAAAACTGTTTTTT.

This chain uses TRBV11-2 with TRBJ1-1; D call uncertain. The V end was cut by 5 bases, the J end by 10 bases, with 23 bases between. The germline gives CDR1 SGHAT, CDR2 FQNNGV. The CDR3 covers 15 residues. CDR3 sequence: CASSPLGGFSVVAFF. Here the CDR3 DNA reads TGTGCCAGCAGCCCTCTAGGAGGTTTTTCTGTCGTAGCTTTCTTT.

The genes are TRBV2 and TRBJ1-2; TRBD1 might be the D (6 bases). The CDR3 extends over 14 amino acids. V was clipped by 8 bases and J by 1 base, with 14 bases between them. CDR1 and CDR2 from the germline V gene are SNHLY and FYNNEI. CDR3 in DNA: TGTGCCAGCCGAGAGGGGGGGAATAACTATGGCTACACCTTC. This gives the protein CASREGGNNYGYTF.

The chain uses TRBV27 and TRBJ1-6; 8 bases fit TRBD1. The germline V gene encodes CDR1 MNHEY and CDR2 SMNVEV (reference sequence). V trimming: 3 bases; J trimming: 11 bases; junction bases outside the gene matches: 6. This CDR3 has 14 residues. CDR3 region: CASSFWDRNTPLHF. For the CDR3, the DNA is TGTGCCAGCAGTTTTTGGGACAGGAATACACCCCTCCACTTT.

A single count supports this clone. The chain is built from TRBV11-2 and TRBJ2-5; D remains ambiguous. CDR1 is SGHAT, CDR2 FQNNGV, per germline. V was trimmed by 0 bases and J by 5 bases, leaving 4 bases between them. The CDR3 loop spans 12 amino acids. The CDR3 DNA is TGTGCCAGCAGCTTAGATCGGGAGACCCAGTACTTC. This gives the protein CASSLDRETQYF.

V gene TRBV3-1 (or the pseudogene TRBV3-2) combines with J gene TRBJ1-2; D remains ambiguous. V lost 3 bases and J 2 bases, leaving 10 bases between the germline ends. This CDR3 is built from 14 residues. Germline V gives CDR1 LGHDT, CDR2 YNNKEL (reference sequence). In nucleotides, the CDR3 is TGTGCCAGCAGCCAGAGGAGGTCGAACTATGGCTACACCTTC. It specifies CASSQRRSNYGYTF.

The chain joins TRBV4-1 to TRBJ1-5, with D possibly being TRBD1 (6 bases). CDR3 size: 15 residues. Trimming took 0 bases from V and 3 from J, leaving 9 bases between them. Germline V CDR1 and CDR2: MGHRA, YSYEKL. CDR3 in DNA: TGCGCCAGCAGCCAAGATGCAGGGGTCAATCAGCCCCAGCATTTT. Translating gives CASSQDAGVNQPQHF.

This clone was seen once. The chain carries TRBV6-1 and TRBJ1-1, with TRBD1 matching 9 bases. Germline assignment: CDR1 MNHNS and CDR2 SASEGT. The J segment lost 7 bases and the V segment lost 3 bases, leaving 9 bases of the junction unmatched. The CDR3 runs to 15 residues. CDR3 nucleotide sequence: TGTGCCAGCAGTGATCCCGGGACAGGGCCTCATGAAGCTTTCTTT. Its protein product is CASSDPGTGPHEAFF.

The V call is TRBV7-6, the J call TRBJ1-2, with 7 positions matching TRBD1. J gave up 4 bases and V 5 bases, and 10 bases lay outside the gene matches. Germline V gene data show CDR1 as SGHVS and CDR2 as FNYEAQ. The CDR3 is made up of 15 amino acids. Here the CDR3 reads CASSRIPGQSYGYTF. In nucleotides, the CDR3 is TGTGCCAGCAGCCGAATTCCGGGACAGAGCTATGGCTACACCTTC. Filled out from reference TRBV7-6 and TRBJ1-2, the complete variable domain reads GAGVSQSPRYKVTKRGQDVALRCDPISGHVSLYWYRQALGQGPEFLTYFNYEAQQDKSGLPNDRFSAERPEGSISTLTIQRTEQRDSAMYRCASSRIPGQSYGYTFGSGTRLTVV.

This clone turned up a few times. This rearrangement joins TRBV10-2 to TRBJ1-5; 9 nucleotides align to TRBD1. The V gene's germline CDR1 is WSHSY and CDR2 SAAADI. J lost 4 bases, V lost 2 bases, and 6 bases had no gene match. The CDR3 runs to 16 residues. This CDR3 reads CASSEALGTGNQPQHF. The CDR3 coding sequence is TGCGCCAGCAGTGAGGCACTAGGGACAGGGAATCAGCCCCAGCATTTT.

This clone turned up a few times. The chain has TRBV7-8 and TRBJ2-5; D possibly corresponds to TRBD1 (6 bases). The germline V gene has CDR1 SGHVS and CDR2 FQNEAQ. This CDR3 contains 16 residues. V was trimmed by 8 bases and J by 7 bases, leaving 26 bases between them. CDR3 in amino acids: CASYYYRPGVHLTQYF. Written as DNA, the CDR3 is TGTGCCAGCTACTATTACCGGCCAGGGGTACATTTGACCCAGTACTTC.